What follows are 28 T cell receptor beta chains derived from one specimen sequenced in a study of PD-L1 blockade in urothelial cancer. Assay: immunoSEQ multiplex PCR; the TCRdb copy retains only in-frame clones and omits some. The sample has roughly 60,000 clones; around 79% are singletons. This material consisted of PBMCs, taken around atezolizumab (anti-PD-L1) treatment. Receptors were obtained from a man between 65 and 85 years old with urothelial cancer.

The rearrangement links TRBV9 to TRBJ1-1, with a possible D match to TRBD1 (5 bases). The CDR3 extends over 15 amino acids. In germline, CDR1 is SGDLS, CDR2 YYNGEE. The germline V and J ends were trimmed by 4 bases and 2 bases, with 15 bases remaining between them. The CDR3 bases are TGTGCCAGCAGCCCCCGGGGGGGGACCAACACTGAAGCTTTCTTT. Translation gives CASSPRGGTNTEAFF.

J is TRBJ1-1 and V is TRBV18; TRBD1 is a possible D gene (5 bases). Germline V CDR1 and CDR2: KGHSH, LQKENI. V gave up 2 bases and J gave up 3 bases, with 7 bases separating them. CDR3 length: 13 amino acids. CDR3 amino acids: CASSPGADTEAFF. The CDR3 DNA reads TGTGCCAGCTCACCAGGGGCAGACACTGAAGCTTTCTTT. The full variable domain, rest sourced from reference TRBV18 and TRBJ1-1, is NAGVMQNPRHLVRRRGQEARLRCSPMKGHSHVYWYRQLPEEGLKFMVYLQKENIIDESGMPKERFSAEFPKEGPSILRIQQVVRGDSAAYFCASSPGADTEAFFGQGTRLTVV.

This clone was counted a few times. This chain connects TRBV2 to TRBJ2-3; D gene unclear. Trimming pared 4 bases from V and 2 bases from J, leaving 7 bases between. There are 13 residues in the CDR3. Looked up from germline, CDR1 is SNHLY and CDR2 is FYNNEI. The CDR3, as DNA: TGTGCCAGCAGTGTGACACACACAGATACGCAGTATTTT. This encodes CASSVTHTDTQYF.

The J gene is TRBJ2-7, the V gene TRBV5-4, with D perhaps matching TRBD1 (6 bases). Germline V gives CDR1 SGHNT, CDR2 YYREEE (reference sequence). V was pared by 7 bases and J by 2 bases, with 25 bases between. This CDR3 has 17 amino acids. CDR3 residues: CASSGRSGTRRAYEQYF. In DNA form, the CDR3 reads TGTGCCAGCTCCGGGCGGTCAGGGACAAGACGAGCCTACGAGCAGTACTTC. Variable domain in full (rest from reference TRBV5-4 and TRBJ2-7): ETGVTQSPTHLIKTRGQQVTLRCSSQSGHNTVSWYQQALGQGPQFIFQYYREEENGRGNFPPRFSGLQFPNYSSELNVNALELDDSALYLCASSGRSGTRRAYEQYFGPGTRLTVT.

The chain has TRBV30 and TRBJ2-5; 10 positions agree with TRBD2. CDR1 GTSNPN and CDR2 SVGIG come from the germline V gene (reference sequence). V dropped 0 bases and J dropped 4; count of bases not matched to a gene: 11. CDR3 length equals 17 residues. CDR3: CAWSVRPAGGPGETQYF. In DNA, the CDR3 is TGTGCCTGGAGTGTTCGACCAGCGGGAGGGCCCGGAGAGACCCAGTACTTC. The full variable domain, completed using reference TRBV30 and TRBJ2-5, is SQTIHQWPATLVQPVGSPLSLECTVEGTSNPNLYWYRQAAGRGLQLLFYSVGIGQISSEVPQNLSASRPQDRQFILSSKKLLLSDSGFYLCAWSVRPAGGPGETQYFGPGTRLLVL.

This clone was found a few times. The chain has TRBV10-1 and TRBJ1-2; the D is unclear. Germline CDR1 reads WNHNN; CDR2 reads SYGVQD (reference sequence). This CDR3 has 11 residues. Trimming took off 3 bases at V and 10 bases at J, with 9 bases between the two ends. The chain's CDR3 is CASSDYKVYTF. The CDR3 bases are TGCGCCAGCAGTGATTACAAAGTCTACACCTTC.

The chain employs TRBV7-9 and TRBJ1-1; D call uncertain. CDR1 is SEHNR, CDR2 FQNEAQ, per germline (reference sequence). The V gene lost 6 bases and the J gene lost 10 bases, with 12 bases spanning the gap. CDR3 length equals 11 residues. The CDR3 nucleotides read TGTGCCAGCAGACTGGGCCAAACAGCTTTCTTT. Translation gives CASRLGQTAFF.

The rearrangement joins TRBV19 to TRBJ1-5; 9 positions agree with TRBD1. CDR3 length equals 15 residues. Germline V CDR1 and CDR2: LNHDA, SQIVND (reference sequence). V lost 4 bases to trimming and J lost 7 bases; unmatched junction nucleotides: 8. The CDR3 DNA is TGTGCCAGTAGTAGCCTACAGGGGGCGCGGCAGCCCCAGCATTTT. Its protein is CASSSLQGARQPQHF.

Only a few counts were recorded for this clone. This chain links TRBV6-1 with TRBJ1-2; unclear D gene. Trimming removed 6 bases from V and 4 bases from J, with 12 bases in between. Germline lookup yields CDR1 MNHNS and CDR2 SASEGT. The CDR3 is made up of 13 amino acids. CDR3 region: CASRVQRSYGYTF. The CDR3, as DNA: TGTGCCAGCAGGGTACAGAGAAGCTATGGCTACACCTTC.

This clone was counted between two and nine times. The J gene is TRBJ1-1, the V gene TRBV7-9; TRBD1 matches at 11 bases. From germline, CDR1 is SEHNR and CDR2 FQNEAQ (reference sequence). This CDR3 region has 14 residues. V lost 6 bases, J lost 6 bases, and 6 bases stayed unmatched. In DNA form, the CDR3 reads TGTGCCAGCAGAGGGACAGGGGGTACATCTGAAGCTTTCTTT. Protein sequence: CASRGTGGTSEAFF.

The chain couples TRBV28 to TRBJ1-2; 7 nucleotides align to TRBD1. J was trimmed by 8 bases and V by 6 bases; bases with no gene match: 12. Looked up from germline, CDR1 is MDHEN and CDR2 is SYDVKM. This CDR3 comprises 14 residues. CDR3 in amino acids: CASRGSEGAGGYTF. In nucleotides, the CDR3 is TGTGCCAGCAGGGGATCGGAGGGGGCTGGAGGCTACACCTTC.

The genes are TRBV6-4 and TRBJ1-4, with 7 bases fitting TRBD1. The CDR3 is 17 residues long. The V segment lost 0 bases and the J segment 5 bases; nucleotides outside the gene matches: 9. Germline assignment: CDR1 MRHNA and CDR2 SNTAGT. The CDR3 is CASSDSMTGQENEKLFF. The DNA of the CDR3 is TGTGCCAGCAGTGACTCGATGACCGGACAGGAGAATGAAAAACTGTTTTTT.

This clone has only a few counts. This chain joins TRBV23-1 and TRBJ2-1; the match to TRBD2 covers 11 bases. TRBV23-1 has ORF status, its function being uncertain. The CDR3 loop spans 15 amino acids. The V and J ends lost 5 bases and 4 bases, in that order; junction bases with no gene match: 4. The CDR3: CASSGGLAEYNEQFF. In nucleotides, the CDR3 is TGCGCCAGCAGTGGGGGACTAGCGGAATACAATGAGCAGTTCTTC.

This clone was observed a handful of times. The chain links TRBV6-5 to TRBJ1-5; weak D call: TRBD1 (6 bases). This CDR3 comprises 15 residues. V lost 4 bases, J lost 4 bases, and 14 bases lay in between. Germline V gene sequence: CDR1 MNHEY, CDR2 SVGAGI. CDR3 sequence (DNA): TGTGCCAGCAGTTCCTTCGTCGGACAGAATCAGCCCCAGCATTTT. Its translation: CASSSFVGQNQPQHF.

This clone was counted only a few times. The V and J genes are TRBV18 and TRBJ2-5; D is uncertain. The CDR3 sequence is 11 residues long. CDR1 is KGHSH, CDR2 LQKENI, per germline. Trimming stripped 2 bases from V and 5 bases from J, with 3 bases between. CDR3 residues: CASSPGETQYF. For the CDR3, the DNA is TGTGCCAGCTCACCAGGCGAGACCCAGTACTTC.

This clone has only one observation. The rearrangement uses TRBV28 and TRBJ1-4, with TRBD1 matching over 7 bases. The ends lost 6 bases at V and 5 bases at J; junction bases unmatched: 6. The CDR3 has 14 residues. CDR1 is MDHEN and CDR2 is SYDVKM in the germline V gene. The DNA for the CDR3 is TGTGCCAGCAGAACCGGGACAGAGAATGAAAAACTGTTTTTT. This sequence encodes CASRTGTENEKLFF.

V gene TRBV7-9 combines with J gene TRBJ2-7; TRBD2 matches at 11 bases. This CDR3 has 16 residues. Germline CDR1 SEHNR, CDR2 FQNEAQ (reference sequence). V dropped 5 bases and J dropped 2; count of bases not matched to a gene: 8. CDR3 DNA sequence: TGTGCCAGCAGCGACAGGGGACTAGCGGACGCCTACGAGCAGTACTTC. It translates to CASSDRGLADAYEQYF.

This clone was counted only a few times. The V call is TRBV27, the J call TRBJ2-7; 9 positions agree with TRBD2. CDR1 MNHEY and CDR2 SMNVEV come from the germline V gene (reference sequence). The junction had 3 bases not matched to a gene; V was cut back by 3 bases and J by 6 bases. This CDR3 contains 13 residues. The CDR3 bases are TGTGCCAGCAGTTTTTCGACTAGCGGCGAGCAGTACTTC. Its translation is CASSFSTSGEQYF.

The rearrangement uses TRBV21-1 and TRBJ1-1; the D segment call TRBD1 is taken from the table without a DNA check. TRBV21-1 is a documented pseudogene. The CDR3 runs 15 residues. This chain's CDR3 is CASSILPRDDTEAFF. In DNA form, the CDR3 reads TGTGCCAGCAGCATTCTCCCCAGGGATGACACTGAAGCTTTCTTT.

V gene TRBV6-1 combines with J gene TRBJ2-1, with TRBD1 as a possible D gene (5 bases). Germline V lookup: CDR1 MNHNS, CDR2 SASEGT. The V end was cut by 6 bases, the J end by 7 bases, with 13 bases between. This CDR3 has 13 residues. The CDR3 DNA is TGTGCCAGCAGAATTTGGGGCCGAAATGAGCAGTTCTTC. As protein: CASRIWGRNEQFF.

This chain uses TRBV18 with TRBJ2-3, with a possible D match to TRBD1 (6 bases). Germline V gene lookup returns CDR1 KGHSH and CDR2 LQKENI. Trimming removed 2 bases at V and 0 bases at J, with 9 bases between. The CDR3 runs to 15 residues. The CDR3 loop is CASSPSQGSTDTQYF. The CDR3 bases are TGTGCCAGCTCACCAAGTCAGGGGAGCACAGATACGCAGTATTTT.

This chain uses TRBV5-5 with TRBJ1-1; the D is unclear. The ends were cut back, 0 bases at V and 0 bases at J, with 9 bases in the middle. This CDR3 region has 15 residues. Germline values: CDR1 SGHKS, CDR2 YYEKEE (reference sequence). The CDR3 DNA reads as TGTGCCAGCAGCTTGGAGTTTACATTGAACACTGAAGCTTTCTTT. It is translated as CASSLEFTLNTEAFF.

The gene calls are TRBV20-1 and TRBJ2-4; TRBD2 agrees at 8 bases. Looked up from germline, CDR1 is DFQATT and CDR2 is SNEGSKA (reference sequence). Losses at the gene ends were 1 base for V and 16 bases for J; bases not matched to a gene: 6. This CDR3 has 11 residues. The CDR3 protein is CSARAATSVYF. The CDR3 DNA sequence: TGCAGTGCTAGAGCCGCGACTAGCGTTTACTTC.

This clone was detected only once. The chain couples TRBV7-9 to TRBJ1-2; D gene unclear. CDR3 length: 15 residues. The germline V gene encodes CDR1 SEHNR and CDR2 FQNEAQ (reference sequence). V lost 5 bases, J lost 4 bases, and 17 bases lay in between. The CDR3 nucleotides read TGTGCCAGCAGCCCCGTAAACCGTGCCGGCTATGGCTACACCTTC. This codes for CASSPVNRAGYGYTF.

CDR3 DNA sequence: TGTGCCATCAGTGAGAAGTCTAGCGGGAGCCATGAGCAGTTCTTC. Protein sequence: CAISEKSSGSHEQFF. The gene calls are TRBV10-3 and TRBJ2-1; TRBD2 matches at 10 bases. CDR1 is ENHRY and CDR2 is SYGVKD in the germline V gene. Germline trimming cut 2 bases from V and 8 bases from J; bases unmatched to any gene: 6. CDR3 length: 15 amino acids.

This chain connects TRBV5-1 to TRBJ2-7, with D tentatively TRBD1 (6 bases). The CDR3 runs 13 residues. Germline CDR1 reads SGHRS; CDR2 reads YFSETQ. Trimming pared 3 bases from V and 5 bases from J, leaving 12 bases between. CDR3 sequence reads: CASSSRQDHEQYF. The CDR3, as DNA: TGCGCCAGCAGCTCCAGACAGGATCACGAGCAGTACTTC.

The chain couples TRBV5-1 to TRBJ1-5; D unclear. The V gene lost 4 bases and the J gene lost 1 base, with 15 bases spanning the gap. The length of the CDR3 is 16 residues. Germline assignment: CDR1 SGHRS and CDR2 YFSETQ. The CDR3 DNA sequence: TGCGCCAGCAGCCCCGGGGAGGGTTTAAGCAATCAGCCCCAGCATTTT. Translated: CASSPGEGLSNQPQHF.

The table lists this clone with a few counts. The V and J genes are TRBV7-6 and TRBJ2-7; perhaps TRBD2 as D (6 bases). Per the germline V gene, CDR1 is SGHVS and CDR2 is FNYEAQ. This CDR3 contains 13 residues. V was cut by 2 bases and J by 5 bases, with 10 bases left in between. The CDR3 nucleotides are TGTGCCAGCAGCTTACAGTGGGGGGACGAGCAGTACTTC. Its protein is CASSLQWGDEQYF. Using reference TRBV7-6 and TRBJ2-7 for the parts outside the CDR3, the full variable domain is GAGVSQSPRYKVTKRGQDVALRCDPISGHVSLYWYRQALGQGPEFLTYFNYEAQQDKSGLPNDRFSAERPEGSISTLTIQRTEQRDSAMYRCASSLQWGDEQYFGPGTRLTVT.